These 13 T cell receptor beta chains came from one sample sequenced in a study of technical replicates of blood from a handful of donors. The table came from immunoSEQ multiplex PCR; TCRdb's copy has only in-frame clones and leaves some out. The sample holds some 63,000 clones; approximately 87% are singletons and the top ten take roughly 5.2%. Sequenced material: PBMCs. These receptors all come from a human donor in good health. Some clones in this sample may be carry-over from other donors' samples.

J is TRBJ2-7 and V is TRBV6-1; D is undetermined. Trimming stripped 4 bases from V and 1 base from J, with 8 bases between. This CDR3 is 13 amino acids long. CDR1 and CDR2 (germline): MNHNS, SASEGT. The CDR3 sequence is CASSVGTSYEQYF. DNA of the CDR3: TGTGCCAGCAGTGTGGGCACTTCCTACGAGCAGTACTTC.

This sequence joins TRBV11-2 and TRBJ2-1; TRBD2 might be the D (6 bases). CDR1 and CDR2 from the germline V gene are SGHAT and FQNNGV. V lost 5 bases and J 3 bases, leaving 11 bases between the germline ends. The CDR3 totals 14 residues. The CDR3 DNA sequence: TGTGCCAGCAGCCGCGGGAATCTCTACAATGAGCAGTTCTTC. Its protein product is CASSRGNLYNEQFF.

This CDR3 reads CSVRASSGNTIYF. The CDR3 bases are TGCAGCGTTAGAGCAAGCTCTGGAAACACCATATATTTT. V and J are TRBV29-1 and TRBJ1-3; D is undetermined. The V and J ends lost 5 bases and 0 bases respectively, with 8 bases between them. Per germline, CDR1 SQVTM and CDR2 ANQGSEA. The CDR3 is 13 amino acids.

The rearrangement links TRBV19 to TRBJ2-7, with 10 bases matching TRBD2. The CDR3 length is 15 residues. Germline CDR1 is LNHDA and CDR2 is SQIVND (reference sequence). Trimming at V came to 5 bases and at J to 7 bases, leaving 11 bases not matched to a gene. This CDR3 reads CASSQNFLAGDEQYF. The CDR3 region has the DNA TGTGCCAGTAGTCAAAACTTCCTAGCGGGAGATGAGCAGTACTTC.

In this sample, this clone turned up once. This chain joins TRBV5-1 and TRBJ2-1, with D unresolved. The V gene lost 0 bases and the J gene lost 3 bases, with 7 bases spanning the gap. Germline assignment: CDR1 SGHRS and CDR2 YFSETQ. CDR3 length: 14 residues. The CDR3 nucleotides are TGCGCCAGCAGCTTGGACCAGAACTACAATGAGCAGTTCTTC. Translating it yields CASSLDQNYNEQFF.

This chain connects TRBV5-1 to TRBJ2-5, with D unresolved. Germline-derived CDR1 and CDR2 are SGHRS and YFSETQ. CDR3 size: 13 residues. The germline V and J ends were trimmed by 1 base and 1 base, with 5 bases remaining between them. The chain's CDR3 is CASSLSFQETQYF. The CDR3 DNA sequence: TGCGCCAGCAGCTTGAGCTTCCAAGAGACCCAGTACTTC. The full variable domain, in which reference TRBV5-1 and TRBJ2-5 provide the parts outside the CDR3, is KAGVTQTPRYLIKTRGQQVTLSCSPISGHRSVSWYQQTPGQGLQFLFEYFSETQRNKGNFPGRFSGRQFSNSRSEMNVSTLELGDSALYLCASSLSFQETQYFGPGTRLLVL.

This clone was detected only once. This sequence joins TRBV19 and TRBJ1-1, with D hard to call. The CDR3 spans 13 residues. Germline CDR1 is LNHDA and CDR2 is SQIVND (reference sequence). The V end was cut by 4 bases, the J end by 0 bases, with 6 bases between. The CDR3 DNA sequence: TGTGCCAGTAGTAGGGCAATGAACACTGAAGCTTTCTTT. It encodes CASSRAMNTEAFF.

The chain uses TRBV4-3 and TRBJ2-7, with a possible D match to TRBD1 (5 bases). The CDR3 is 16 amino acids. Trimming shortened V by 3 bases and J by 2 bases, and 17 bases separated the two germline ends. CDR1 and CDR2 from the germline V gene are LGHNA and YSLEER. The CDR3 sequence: CASSQEWTPLTYEQYF. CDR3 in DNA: TGCGCCAGCAGCCAGGAATGGACACCGCTTACCTACGAGCAGTACTTC.

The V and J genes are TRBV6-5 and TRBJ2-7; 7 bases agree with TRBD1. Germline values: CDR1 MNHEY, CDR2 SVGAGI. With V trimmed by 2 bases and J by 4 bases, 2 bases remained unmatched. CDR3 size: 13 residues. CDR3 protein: CASSYETGYEQYF. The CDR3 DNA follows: TGTGCCAGCAGTTACGAGACAGGGTACGAGCAGTACTTC.

This chain's CDR3 is CATSARQGLYGYTF. Here the CDR3 DNA reads TGTGCCACCAGCGCTCGACAGGGGCTCTATGGCTACACCTTC. The chain employs TRBV15 and TRBJ1-2; TRBD1 matches at 8 bases. V lost 5 bases to trimming and J lost 4 bases; unmatched junction nucleotides: 6. CDR3 length equals 14 residues. Germline V lookup: CDR1 LNHNV, CDR2 YYDKDF (reference sequence).

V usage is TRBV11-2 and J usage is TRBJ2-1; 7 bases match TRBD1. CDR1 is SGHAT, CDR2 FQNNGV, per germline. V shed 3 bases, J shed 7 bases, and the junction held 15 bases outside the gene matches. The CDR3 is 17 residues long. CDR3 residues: CASSFPIQGLRSNEQFF. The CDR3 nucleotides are TGTGCCAGCAGCTTCCCAATACAGGGGTTGAGGTCGAATGAGCAGTTCTTC.

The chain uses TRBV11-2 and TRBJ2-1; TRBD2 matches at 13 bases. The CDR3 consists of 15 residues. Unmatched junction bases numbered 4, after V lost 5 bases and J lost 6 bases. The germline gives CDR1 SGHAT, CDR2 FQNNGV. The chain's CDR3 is CASSPTSGGANEQFF. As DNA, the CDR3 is TGTGCCAGCAGCCCCACTAGCGGGGGGGCCAATGAGCAGTTCTTC.

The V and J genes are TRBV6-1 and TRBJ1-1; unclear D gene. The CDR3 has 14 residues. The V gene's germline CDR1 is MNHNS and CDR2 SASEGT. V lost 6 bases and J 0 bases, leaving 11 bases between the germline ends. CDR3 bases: TGTGCCAGCAGGCCGCGGGGTATGAACACTGAAGCTTTCTTT. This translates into CASRPRGMNTEAFF.